One sample yielded the 5 T cell receptor beta chains listed below, sequenced in a study of shared clonotypes between healthy human individuals. Profiling relied on immunoSEQ multiplex PCR, and the TCRdb table lists in-frame clones only, not all of them. The sample lists 300,000 to 400,000 clones; over 75% were seen once. Sequencing was carried out using memory CD8+ T cells sorted from blood. Subset denoted: CD45RO+ cells pooled with CCR7-negative TemRA cells. Every receptor here comes from a man aged 18 to 29 in good health.

This chain joins TRBV13 and TRBJ2-5; D is unresolved. The CDR3 has 17 amino acids. The germline gives CDR1 PRHDT, CDR2 FYEKMQ (reference sequence). The ends were cut back, 0 bases at V and 7 bases at J, with 21 bases in the middle. In DNA form, the CDR3 reads TGTGCCAGCAGCTTAGGCTTAGGGCAGATCCTGCCGGGGACCCAGTACTTC. Translation: CASSLGLGQILPGTQYF.

The rearrangement joins TRBV7-9 to TRBJ2-2; 7 nucleotides agree with TRBD2. The V and J ends lost 1 base and 6 bases, in that order; junction bases with no gene match: 8. This CDR3 comprises 16 residues. Per the germline V gene, CDR1 is SEHNR and CDR2 is FQNEAQ (reference sequence). The CDR3 nucleotides read TGTGCCAGCAGCTTAGACTACCGGGCGGGGGCCGGGGAGCTGTTTTTT. This translates into CASSLDYRAGAGELFF.

This clone was observed a handful of times. This sequence joins TRBV27 and TRBJ2-3, with D unclear. The CDR3 is made up of 13 amino acids. The germline V gene encodes CDR1 MNHEY and CDR2 SMNVEV (reference sequence). V was trimmed by 4 bases and J by 4 bases, leaving 9 bases between them. The CDR3 here is CASSSRLADTQYF. As DNA, the CDR3 is TGTGCCAGCAGTTCCAGACTCGCAGATACGCAGTATTTT.

This clone has just one count. V usage is TRBV27 and J usage is TRBJ2-5, with 9 nucleotides matching TRBD1. The CDR3 contains 17 residues. With V trimmed by 8 bases and J by 5 bases, 18 bases remained unmatched. The germline CDR1 and CDR2 sequences are MNHEY and SMNVEV (reference sequence). CDR3 region: CASSYTGTGISEETQYF. The CDR3 DNA reads TGTGCCAGCTCCTATACCGGGACAGGGATTTCAGAGGAGACCCAGTACTTC.

The chain carries TRBV27 and TRBJ2-7, with a possible D match to TRBD1 (6 bases). Trimming stripped 3 bases from V and 2 bases from J, with 11 bases between. The CDR3 consists of 14 residues. Germline V gene data show CDR1 as MNHEY and CDR2 as SMNVEV (reference sequence). The CDR3 sequence is CASSFGQGTYEQYF. CDR3 sequence (DNA): TGTGCCAGCAGTTTTGGGCAGGGGACCTACGAGCAGTACTTC.